This T cell receptor (beta chain) derives from a study of cytomegalovirus exposure and HLA in healthy donors (dated by TCRdb to 2015 to 2018). Concerning the study at large: An earlier analysis of about 530 of the donors reported about 260 Gb of sequence data and 95 million to 120 million unique TCR beta sequences obtained from about 179 million T cells. HLA typing included class I and class II loci at four-digit resolution. About 5 DR-DQ haplotypes were handled as single units for association and clustering, since linkage in the cohort was strong. The T cell repertoires of roughly 660 subjects were profiled by immunosequencing and related to cytomegalovirus serostatus. In a later genetic analysis, genome-wide SNP genotypes for about three fifths of the 666 donors were used, and that subset was treated as a discovery cohort. Every repertoire in the discovery cohort had been generated on one and the same sequencing platform. To predict cytomegalovirus infection status, the study brought together high-throughput TCR immunosequencing, statistical association of individual TCRs with disease status, and machine learning. Among about 400 genotyped donors of the cohort, an average of around 250,000 unique TCR beta nucleotide sequences was sequenced per donor, of which about 19% were non-productive. Along with the roughly 670-subject first cohort, a separate validation cohort of over a hundred different subjects was used. The number of typed donors differed by locus: roughly 620-640 for A, B, C, DRB1 and DQB1; about 520 for DQA1; 600 to 610 for DPA1; and about 450 for DPB1. Donor age, sex, ethnicity and CMV serostatus were collected together with the repertoire data. In the later analysis, no new phenotypic data were used to find candidate immune exposures; instead, reliance was placed on TCR beta sequences and their occurrence across donors. To study patterns of TCR occurrence, a later analysis re-analyzed previously published TCR beta repertoires from 700 or so donors and added high-resolution HLA genotyping. The study aimed to test whether signatures of past pathogen exposure could be identified by cataloging public T cell receptors. The genetic ancestry cluster associated with self-reported Caucasian donors included approximately 85% of the approximately 430 genotyped donors. Roughly 300 gigabases of sequencing data and roughly 90 million unique TCR sequences were included in an early release covering roughly 600 HLA-typed donors. To decide whether each TCR beta V gene segment behaved as functional or pseudogenic, an earlier analysis of 587 of the donors relied on high-throughput TCR beta sequencing. Study-wide findings and limitations: The classifier was reported to diagnose cytomegalovirus status with high specificity and sensitivity in both the original and validation cohorts. When HLA alleles, especially DR and DQ, strongly co-occurred, TCR associations were difficult to assign to individual alleles. Three of the identified cytomegalovirus-associated TCR beta chains were confirmed in vitro to be specific for cytomegalovirus antigens. The 87-base-pair reads could not distinguish some IMGT-functional V segments, including TRBV6-2 and TRBV6-3, so those segments were excluded. Because HLA typing was unavailable for some donors at each locus, only the typed subset was used in association tests. A further reported finding was that TCR beta sequences accurately predicted the HLA-A and HLA-B alleles for most subjects in the first cohort. Linkage disequilibrium might explain the correlated functional status among segregating V segments, but an unknown experimental factor could not be ruled out. In this cohort, only TCR beta chains were sequenced, and detectable features were limited by the absence of alpha or paired-chain data. In a later genetic analysis, fewer N-insertions in productive TCRs were reported among donors in an Asian-associated ancestry cluster than the roughly 640-donor mean. CMV serostatus was the only immune exposure information available for the cohort. An association between a missense DCLRE1C variant and V-gene and J-gene trimming of TCR beta chains was found in a later genetic analysis and replicated in an independent cohort. According to a later analysis, TCR association rates differed among HLA loci, with DRB1 alleles showing the most associated TCRs and HLA-C alleles showing the fewest. At a false discovery rate of 0.05, a later analysis linked 16,951 TCR beta sequences to specific HLA alleles. In a later analysis, most CMV-associated TCR beta chains were found to appear HLA-restricted, with HLA associations seemingly driven largely by CMV exposure. Approximately 16 rarely observed V segments, including chromosome 9 orphons, were excluded from the earlier analysis of about 600 of the donors because counts were too low. Broadly in line with IMGT annotations, most TCR beta V segments showed up in productive rearrangements about 87% or about 30% of the time in an earlier analysis of 450 to 750 of the donors. Most TCR sequences were observed very rarely across donors, whereas some public TCRs were present in many individuals. A later analysis reported that several top co-occurrence clusters appeared linked to parvovirus B19, influenza, CMV and Epstein-Barr virus. Sequencing depth was assumed to be roughly uniform across donors in the presence/absence analyses, though that assumption may not hold. It was suggested by the authors that the approach could potentially be generalized to other disease states and immunological phenotypes. In a later analysis, HLA-associated TCR beta chains showed more clonal expansion and lower generation probabilities than non-associated chains that were equally common. In the study, 164 TCR beta chains were listed as associated with cytomegalovirus. A cluster of highly shared sequence variants was judged likely to be a technical artifact of the sequencing pipeline.

V ends up 4 bases short and J 5 bases short, with an unmatched junction base count of 4. CDR1 and CDR2 are read off the germline V gene as LGHNA and YNFKEQ. The CDR3 holds 14 amino acids from the cysteine to the phenylalanine. Only the CDR3 part of the read is kept: 42 bases, read in frame from the first base. In regard to this clone: Its antigen specificity is not known. No base qualities exist here, and no much larger clone lies one base off it.

Library creation used the immunoSEQ multiplex PCR assay. For the multiplex PCR, a mixture combining 60 forward primers for TCR Vbeta segments and 13 reverse primers for TCR Jbeta segments was used. A multiplex PCR assay on genomic DNA amplified the CDR3 region of rearranged TCR beta genes. Amplified TCR beta libraries were sequenced as 87-base-pair reads on the Illumina HiSeq System. The published analysis was carried out like this. A later analysis tallied tens of millions of unique TCR beta chains across the 666 repertoires, and approximately 11 million of those chains were shared by two or more donors. Raw reads were error-corrected and collapsed into unique sequences by a nearest-neighbor algorithm in which closely related sequences were merged to remove PCR and sequencing errors. CDR3 sequences were aligned to IMGT reference sequences to assign V, D and J gene segments. For a sequence to be retained, a match of at least six nucleotides to both a V gene segment and a J gene segment was required. A rearrangement was called productive if the CDR3 had no stop codons and remained in frame with V and J, and every other rearrangement was called non-productive. Following IMGT convention, CDR3 was defined as the stretch from the second conserved V-encoded cysteine to the conserved J-encoded phenylalanine. Sequences without an unambiguous match to a single V gene segment were excluded from the earlier analysis of about 640 of the donors. In an earlier analysis of 587 of the donors, a V segment was called functional when productive rearrangements were above 56.7%, and segregating when the standard deviation between donors exceeded 5%. A statistical classification framework was built for diagnosing cytomegalovirus status from the catalog of TCR beta chain sequences. In a later analysis, TCR nucleotide sequences were compared against IMGT/GENE-DB human TR gene sequences so that V and J genes could be assigned. In a later analysis, CDR3 sequences and most-parsimonious VDJ recombination scenarios were assigned using the TCRdist pipeline. A later analysis defined each TCR beta chain by its CDR3 amino acid sequence plus V-gene family, and excluded reads lacking a unique V-gene family. A later analysis removed roughly 590 highly shared, low-generation-probability nucleotide sequences to deal with suspected cross-contamination and a sequencing artifact. In a later analysis, a clonal expansion index for each public chain was calculated from normalized within-repertoire ranks of inferred template counts. A later analysis computed generation probabilities with a VDJ recombination model fitted to out-of-frame rearrangements, and checked the results against IGoR. In a later analysis, hypergeometric tests were used to score TCR-TCR, TCR-HLA and TCR-CMV co-occurrence, with a repertoire-size bias correction applied to TCR pairs. In a later analysis, false discovery rates were estimated by permuting HLA or CMV assignments 20 times. In a later analysis, co-occurring TCRs were grouped using DBSCAN, with TCRdist sequence similarity added in when clustering inside HLA-allele-positive subsets. Repertoires with fewer than 30,000 or more than 120,000 public chains, plus five repertoires with anomalous nucleotide sharing, were excluded from co-occurrence clustering. In its TCRdb copy, this immuneACCESS table keeps in-frame sequences only and misses some clones. Where compared with another copy, unresolved V genes explain less than half of these, and the others have no known cause. The V and J calls and clone size are taken from that table; D and trimming were inferred from the DNA. This sample is represented by more than 150,000 clones; about three quarters of them were singletons. The ten largest account for roughly 6.4% of the sample.

The cohort comprised 670 or so healthy bone marrow donors. At the time of sampling, all cohort members were nominally healthy, though unrecorded immune exposures were likely present. The donor was CMV seropositive and was included in the group of 270 or so seropositive cohort members. A peripheral blood sample was collected from each donor, and TCR beta sequencing was performed on peripheral blood mononuclear cells. The Qiagen DNeasy Blood Extraction Kit was used to extract genomic DNA from the blood cell samples. The sequencing input was PBMCs. The receptor was derived from a woman aged 40 to 50 in good health and CMV-seropositive. The chain uses TRBV4-2 and TRBJ1-2, with TRBD1 matching 10 junction bases. The DNA is as follows: TGTGCCAGCAGCCCTCCGGGACAGGGGTATGGCTACACCTTC. The encoded protein is CASSPPGQGYGYTF.